This T cell receptor beta chain was found in a study of blood T cell repertoires in COVID-19. Germline CDR1 and CDR2: LGHDT and YNNKEL (reference sequence). This CDR3 is built from 15 residues. Unmatched junction bases numbered 8, after V lost 0 bases and J lost 10 bases. Some clones are missing from TCRdb's copy, which holds only in-frame ones; the method was immunoSEQ multiplex PCR. The sample contains around 340,000 clones, 86% of which appear only once. The sequence derives from a woman aged 35 to 49 with acute COVID-19. The chain combines TRBV3-1 (or the pseudogene TRBV3-2) with TRBJ2-1; 8 bases are shared with TRBD2. The sequencing input was PBMCs or T cells enriched from blood (not recorded which). The DNA of the CDR3 is TGTGCCAGCAGCCAAGAACGGACTAGCTCTGGCGAGCAGTTCTTC. The encoded protein is CASSQERTSSGEQFF.